Listed below are T cell receptor beta chains from one sample, sequenced in a study of blood T cell repertoires in COVID-19. Measured with immunoSEQ multiplex PCR; TCRdb has only the in-frame clones, and not every one. The repertoire has around 300,000 clones, around 83% of them found once; the top ten carry almost 3%. The source material was peripheral blood. All receptors come from a man younger than 40 with active or convalescent COVID-19. The CDR3 runs from the conserved cysteine through the conserved F or W. Each record gives: D gene, clone size, V gene, J gene, CDR3 length, CDR3 DNA, CDR3 protein. D genes are given only for firm matches. Only some rows state a clone size, as once, few, many or a class for expanded clones.

TRBD1	.	TRBV4-2	TRBJ1-1	17	TGTGCCAGCCAAAGCGGCTGGGACAGGGGATCGGATACTGAAGCTTTCTTT	CASQSGWDRGSDTEAFF
TRBD1	.	TRBV4-1	TRBJ1-1	15	TGCGCCAGCAGCCCCGGGACAGGGAGATGGACTGAAGCTTTCTTT	CASSPGTGRWTEAFF
TRBD1	.	TRBV19	TRBJ2-7	15	TGTGCCAGTAGTGAGATGGACAGGGATTCCTACGAGCAGTACTTC	CASSEMDRDSYEQYF
TRBD1	.	TRBV30	TRBJ1-2	13	TGTGCCTGGAGAGCGACAGGGGTGCATGGCTACACCTTC	CAWRATGVHGYTF
TRBD1	.	TRBV29-1	TRBJ1-6	13	TGCAGCGTTTCGACAGGGGGTAATTCACCCCTCCACTTT	CSVSTGGNSPLHF
.	.	TRBV5-5	TRBJ1-1	16	TGTGCCAGCAGCTTGAGTCCGACCAGGGGAAACACTGAAGCTTTCTTT	CASSLSPTRGNTEAFF
.	.	TRBV10-3	TRBJ1-2	18	TGTGCCATCAGTGAGCCGAAGAATGTAGGGGACAAATACTATGGCTACACCTTC	CAISEPKNVGDKYYGYTF
TRBD2	once	TRBV7-3	TRBJ2-1	18	TGTGCCAGCAGCCCCCTCGTGGGCGGGGGGAGCGGGAGAAATGAGCAGTTCTTC	CASSPLVGGGSGRNEQFF
TRBD1	.	TRBV5-6	TRBJ1-5	14	TGTGCCAGCAACCAGGGGGGAAGGGATCAGCCCCAGCATTTT	CASNQGGRDQPQHF
.	.	TRBV19	TRBJ2-4	14	TGTGCCAGTAGCCCCGGGGGGCCCGACGTAAGTCAGTACTTC	CASSPGGPDVSQYF
.	.	TRBV5-5	TRBJ2-3	13	TGTGCCAGCAGCTTGTTGCTAACAGATACGCAGTATTTT	CASSLLLTDTQYF
TRBD1	once	TRBV28	TRBJ1-4	12	TGTGCCAGCAGCCCCGCCGGACAGGGTGGCCTTTTT	CASSPAGQGGLF
.	.	TRBV19	TRBJ1-1	14	TGTGCCAGTAGTATAGTGCGAGAGAGATCTGAAGCTTTCTTT	CASSIVRERSEAFF
TRBD1	.	TRBV27	TRBJ2-7	14	TGTGCCACCGCGTTCGGACAGGGGCCCTACGAGCAGTACTTC	CATAFGQGPYEQYF
TRBD1	once	TRBV28	TRBJ2-7	16	TGTGCCAGCAGTTCGATGACAGGGACGGGCTCCTACGAGCAGTACTTC	CASSSMTGTGSYEQYF
TRBD2	once	TRBV19	TRBJ2-3	14	TGTGCCTCCCAACTAGCGGGGGCGGGGAATACGCAGTATTTT	CASQLAGAGNTQYF
TRBD1	few	TRBV7-2	TRBJ2-2	17	TGTGCCAGCAGCTCCGACAGGGGGCTTGCGAACACCGGGGAGCTGTTTTTT	CASSSDRGLANTGELFF
.	.	TRBV12-3/TRBV12-4	TRBJ1-5	12	TGTGCCAGCAGTTACGGGGGTCAGCCCCAGCATTTT	CASSYGGQPQHF
.	.	TRBV6-2/TRBV6-3	TRBJ1-2	13	TGTGCCAGCAGTGCCGACTACAGGGATGGCTACACCTTC	CASSADYRDGYTF
.	.	TRBV4-2	TRBJ1-1	13	TGTGCCAGCAGCCCGACAGTTAACACTGAAGCTTTCTTT	CASSPTVNTEAFF
.	.	TRBV18	TRBJ1-2	14	TGTGCCAGCTCCCCAGATCCAGGGGAAGGGGGCTACACCTTC	CASSPDPGEGGYTF
.	.	TRBV19	TRBJ2-2	13	TGTGCCAGTAGTATTCGGGGGACCGGGGAGCTGTTTTTT	CASSIRGTGELFF